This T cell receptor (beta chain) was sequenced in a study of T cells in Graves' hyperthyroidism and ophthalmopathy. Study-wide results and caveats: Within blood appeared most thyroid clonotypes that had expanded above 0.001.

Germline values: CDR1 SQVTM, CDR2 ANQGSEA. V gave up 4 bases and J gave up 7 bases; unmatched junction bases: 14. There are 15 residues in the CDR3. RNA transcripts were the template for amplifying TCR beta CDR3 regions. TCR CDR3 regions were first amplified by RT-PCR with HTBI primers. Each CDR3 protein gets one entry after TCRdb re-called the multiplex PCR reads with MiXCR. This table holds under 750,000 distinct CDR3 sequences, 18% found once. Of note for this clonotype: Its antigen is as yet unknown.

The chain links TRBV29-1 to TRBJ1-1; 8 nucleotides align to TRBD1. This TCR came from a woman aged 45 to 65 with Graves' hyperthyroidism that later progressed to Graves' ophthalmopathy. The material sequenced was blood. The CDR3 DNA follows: TGCAGCGTTGCCCCCCAGGGGGCCCCTTTGGATGAAGCTTTCTTT. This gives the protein CSVAPQGAPLDEAFF.